This T cell receptor beta chain was profiled in a study of early T cells in non-severe SARS-CoV-2 infection. Separate cDNA molecules each had unique molecular identifiers attached to them. One entry per CDR3 protein, called by TCRdb with MiXCR from the 5' RACE reads. The sample carries about 56,000 distinct CDR3 sequences, roughly 16% recorded once. The sequence was collected from an adult who was a healthcare worker with PCR-confirmed SARS-CoV-2 infection or an uninfected control (not recorded which). The sample in question was whole blood, obtained at baseline.

The CDR3 spells CSVGGAGNTEAFF. CDR3 sequence (DNA): TGCAGCGTTGGCGGGGCAGGGAACACTGAAGCTTTCTTT. This chain uses TRBV29-1 with TRBJ1-1; a possible D gene is TRBD1 (5 bases). The CDR3 spans 13 residues. The ends were cut back, 4 bases at V and 1 base at J, with 10 bases in the middle. CDR1 is SQVTM, CDR2 ANQGSEA, per germline. The complete variable domain, with remaining parts taken from reference TRBV29-1 and TRBJ1-1, reads SAVISQKPSRDICQRGTSLTIQCQVDSQVTMMFWYRQQPGQSLTLIATANQGSEATYESGFVIDKFPISRPNLTFSTLTVSNMSPEDSSIYLCSVGGAGNTEAFFGQGTRLTVV.